What follows are 7 T cell receptor beta chains derived from one specimen sequenced in a study of cytomegalovirus exposure and HLA in healthy donors. PCR used 60 Vbeta primers and 13 Jbeta primers. The repertoire was sequenced with immunoSEQ multiplex PCR; TCRdb's copy has only in-frame clones and lacks some. The sample contains about 110,000 clones, about 80% of which appear only once. Sequencing input: PBMCs. The receptors were gathered from a man aged 30-40 years in good health and CMV-seronegative.

The genes are TRBV7-9 and TRBJ2-1; 8 bases are a match to TRBD1. CDR3 length equals 14 residues. The J segment lost 8 bases and the V segment lost 4 bases, leaving 7 bases of the junction unmatched. Germline CDR1 SEHNR, CDR2 FQNEAQ (reference sequence). In DNA form, the CDR3 reads TGTGCCAGCAGCTGGACAGGGAGAACGGATGAGCAGTTCTTC. Translation: CASSWTGRTDEQFF.

Of note for this clone: One junction end does not reproduce the germline sequence, and a read error may be involved. The DNA for the CDR3 is TGTGCCAGCAGTGAAGGTCTTGTATCCCGGGACAATGTCTTC. Residues: CASSEGLVSRDNVF. The chain joins TRBV6-1 to TRBJ1-2; weak D call: TRBD1 (6 bases). From germline, CDR1 is MNHNS and CDR2 SASEGT. The CDR3 sequence is 14 residues long.

The chain recombines TRBV15 with TRBJ2-4; D is possibly TRBD2 (5 bases). The CDR3 extends over 18 amino acids. CDR1 and CDR2 from the germline V gene are LNHNV and YYDKDF (reference sequence). V shed 4 bases and J shed 2 bases, with 21 bases lying between them. This chain's CDR3 is CATSTRGGGWGSKNIQYF. In DNA, the CDR3 is TGTGCCACCAGCACCCGCGGAGGTGGTTGGGGATCCAAAAACATTCAGTACTTC. Full variable domain (rest looked up from reference TRBV15 and TRBJ2-4): DAMVIQNPRYQVTQFGKPVTLSCSQTLNHNVMYWYQQKSSQAPKLLFHYYDKDFNNEADTPDNFQSRRPNTSFCFLDIRSPGLGDTAMYLCATSTRGGGWGSKNIQYFGAGTRLSVL.

The chain joins TRBV2 to TRBJ1-2; 7 nucleotides match TRBD1. In germline, CDR1 is SNHLY, CDR2 FYNNEI. The V and J ends lost 4 bases and 3 bases, in that order; junction bases with no gene match: 5. The CDR3 loop spans 14 amino acids. This CDR3 reads CASSARQGYYGYTF. CDR3 DNA: TGTGCCAGCAGTGCCCGACAGGGCTACTATGGCTACACCTTC. Supplemented by reference TRBV2 and TRBJ1-2, the full variable domain reads EPEVTQTPSHQVTQMGQEVILRCVPISNHLYFYWYRQILGQKVEFLVSFYNNEISEKSEIFDDQFSVERPDGSNFTLKIRSTKLEDSAMYFCASSARQGYYGYTFGSGTRLTVV.

The chain employs TRBV7-2 and TRBJ2-3, with 10 bases aligning to TRBD2. The CDR3 totals 15 residues. Germline V gene data show CDR1 as SGHTA and CDR2 as FQGNSA. Germline trimming cut 0 bases from V and 7 bases from J; bases unmatched to any gene: 4. The CDR3 sequence: CASSLASGGSNTQYF. The CDR3 nucleotides are TGTGCCAGCAGCTTAGCTAGCGGGGGGTCAAATACGCAGTATTTT.

About this clone: Compared with germline, one end of the junction differs, possibly owing to a read error. The chain joins TRBV7-9 to TRBJ2-7; D unclear. This CDR3 is built from 12 residues. Per germline, CDR1 SEHNR and CDR2 FQNEAQ (reference sequence). CDR3 DNA: TGTTCCAGCAGCTTGGCGGCCTACGAGCAGTACTTC. As protein: CSSSLAAYEQYF.

The rearrangement joins TRBV4-1 to TRBJ2-1, with D maybe TRBD2 (6 bases). The length of the CDR3 is 17 residues. V dropped 4 bases and J dropped 3 bases, with 19 bases sitting between them. Per germline, CDR1 MGHRA and CDR2 YSYEKL. The CDR3 DNA is TGCGCCAGCAGCCCGCCGGCGGGGCGGGCCCACTACAATGAGCAGTTCTTC. Its translation: CASSPPAGRAHYNEQFF.